This TCR beta chain came from a study of glioma-infiltrating T cells. Study conclusions and caveats: Above-expected tissue-blood divergence occurred in all gliomas, most in low-grade ones.

CDR3 length: 17 amino acids. V gave up 9 bases and J gave up 8 bases; unmatched junction bases: 16. The germline gives CDR1 MNHNS, CDR2 SASEGT. TCR alpha and beta CDR3 regions were amplified from RNA using iRepertoire nested multiplex PCR. For one-step reverse transcription and amplification, roughly 95-450 ng of tissue mRNA or PBMC total RNA was used. Each CDR3 protein gets one entry after TCRdb re-called the multiplex PCR reads with MiXCR. Of approximately 100,000 distinct CDR3 sequences detected, around 25% appear once; the ten largest clones hold 35%. As concerns this clonotype: Its antigen is not known. Possible read error: a much larger clone is one base away.

The sample was glioma tissue, nonneoplastic brain tissue, or PBMCs (not recorded which). V and J are TRBV6-1 and TRBJ2-1; TRBD2 matches 13 bases. The receptor was isolated from a human donor with low-grade glioma or glioblastoma, undergoing nonglioma brain surgery, or in good health (not recorded which). DNA for the CDR3: TGTGCCAGAAGCCTTGGACTAGCGGGAGCCGCCCCCCATGAGCAGTTCTTC. It specifies CARSLGLAGAAPHEQFF.